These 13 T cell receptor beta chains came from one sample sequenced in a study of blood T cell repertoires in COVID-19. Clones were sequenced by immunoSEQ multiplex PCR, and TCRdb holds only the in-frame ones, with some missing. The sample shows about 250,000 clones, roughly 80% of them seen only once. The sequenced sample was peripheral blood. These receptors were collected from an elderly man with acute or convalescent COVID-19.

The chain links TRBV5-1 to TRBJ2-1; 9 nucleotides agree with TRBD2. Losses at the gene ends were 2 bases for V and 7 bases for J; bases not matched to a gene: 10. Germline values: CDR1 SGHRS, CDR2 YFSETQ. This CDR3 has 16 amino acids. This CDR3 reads CASSFGGRAKVNEQFF. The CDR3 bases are TGCGCCAGCAGCTTCGGCGGGAGGGCCAAGGTTAATGAGCAGTTCTTC. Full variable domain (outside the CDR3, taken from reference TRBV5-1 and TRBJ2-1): KAGVTQTPRYLIKTRGQQVTLSCSPISGHRSVSWYQQTPGQGLQFLFEYFSETQRNKGNFPGRFSGRQFSNSRSEMNVSTLELGDSALYLCASSFGGRAKVNEQFFGPGTRLTVL.

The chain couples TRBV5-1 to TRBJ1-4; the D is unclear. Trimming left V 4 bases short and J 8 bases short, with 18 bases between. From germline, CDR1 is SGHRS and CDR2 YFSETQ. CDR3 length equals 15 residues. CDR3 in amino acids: CASSPPNGGREKLFF. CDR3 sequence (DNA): TGCGCCAGCAGCCCCCCTAATGGAGGGAGAGAAAAACTGTTTTTT.

The CDR3 region has the DNA TGTGCCAGCAGCGTGGGACAGGGGGCCGCCTATGGCTACACCTTC. Protein: CASSVGQGAAYGYTF. The chain uses TRBV9 and TRBJ1-2; 12 nucleotides agree with TRBD1. Germline CDR1 reads SGDLS; CDR2 reads YYNGEE. CDR3 length: 15 amino acids. J lost 4 bases, V lost 2 bases, and 3 bases had no gene match.

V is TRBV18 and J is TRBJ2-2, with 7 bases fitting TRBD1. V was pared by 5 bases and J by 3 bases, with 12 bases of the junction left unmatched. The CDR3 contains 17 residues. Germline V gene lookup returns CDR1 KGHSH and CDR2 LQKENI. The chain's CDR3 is CASSSDYRGGDTGELFF. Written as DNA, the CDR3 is TGTGCCAGCTCATCCGACTACAGGGGTGGGGACACCGGGGAGCTGTTTTTT.

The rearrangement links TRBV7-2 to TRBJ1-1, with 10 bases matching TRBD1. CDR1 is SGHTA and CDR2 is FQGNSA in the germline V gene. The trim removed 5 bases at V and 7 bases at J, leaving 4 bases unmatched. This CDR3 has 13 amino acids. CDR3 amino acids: CASSPRTGGEAFF. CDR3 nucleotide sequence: TGTGCCAGCAGCCCCCGGACAGGGGGTGAAGCTTTCTTT.

The CDR3 loop is CASSASRGMNTEAFF. CDR3 coding DNA: TGCGCCAGCAGTGCCTCCCGGGGAATGAACACTGAAGCTTTCTTT. The chain is built from TRBV10-1 and TRBJ1-1; no definite D call. The V end lost 4 bases, the J end lost 0 bases, and 12 bases lay between the germline ends. This CDR3 region has 15 residues. Germline CDR1 is WNHNN and CDR2 is SYGVQD (reference sequence).

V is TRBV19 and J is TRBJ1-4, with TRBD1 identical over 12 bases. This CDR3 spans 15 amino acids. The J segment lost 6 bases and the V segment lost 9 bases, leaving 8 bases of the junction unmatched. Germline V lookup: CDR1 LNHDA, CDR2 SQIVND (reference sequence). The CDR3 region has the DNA TGTGCCAGCCAGGGACAGGGGGCTAATGATGAAAAACTGTTTTTT. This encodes CASQGQGANDEKLFF.

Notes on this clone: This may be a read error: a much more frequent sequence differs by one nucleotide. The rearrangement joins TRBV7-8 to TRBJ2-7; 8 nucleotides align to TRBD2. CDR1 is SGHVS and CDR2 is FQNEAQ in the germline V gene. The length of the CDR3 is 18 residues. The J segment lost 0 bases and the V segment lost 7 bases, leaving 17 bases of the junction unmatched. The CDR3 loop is CASTPLRGPGGSSYEQYF. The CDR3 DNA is TGTGCCAGCACTCCCCTGCGGGGTCCGGGGGGGAGCTCCTACGAGCAGTACTTC.

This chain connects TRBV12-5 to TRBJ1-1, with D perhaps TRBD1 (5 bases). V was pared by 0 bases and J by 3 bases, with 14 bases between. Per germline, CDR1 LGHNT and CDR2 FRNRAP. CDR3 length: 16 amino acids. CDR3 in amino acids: CASGLVSWGEHTEAFF. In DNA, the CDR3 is TGTGCTAGTGGTTTGGTTAGTTGGGGGGAACACACTGAAGCTTTCTTT.

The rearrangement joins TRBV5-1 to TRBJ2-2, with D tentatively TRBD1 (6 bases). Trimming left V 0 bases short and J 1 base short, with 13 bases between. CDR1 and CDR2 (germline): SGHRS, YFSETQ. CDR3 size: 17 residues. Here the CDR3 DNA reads TGCGCCAGCAGCTTGGACAGCAGGGGCTGGAACACCGGGGAGCTGTTTTTT. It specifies CASSLDSRGWNTGELFF.

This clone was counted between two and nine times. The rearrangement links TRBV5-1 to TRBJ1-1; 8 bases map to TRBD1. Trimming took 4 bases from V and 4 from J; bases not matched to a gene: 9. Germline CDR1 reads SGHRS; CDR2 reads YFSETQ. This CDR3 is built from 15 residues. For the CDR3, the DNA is TGCGCCAGCAGCCTTCAGGGACAGGCCGGCACTGAAGCTTTCTTT. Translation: CASSLQGQAGTEAFF.

CDR3 coding DNA: TGTGCCTGGACGGGACAGGGATACGAGCAGTACTTC. This codes for CAWTGQGYEQYF. The chain carries TRBV30 and TRBJ2-7; TRBD1 agrees at 9 bases. Germline V gene lookup returns CDR1 GTSNPN and CDR2 SVGIG (reference sequence). J gave up 4 bases and V 4 bases, and 2 bases lay outside the gene matches. This CDR3 contains 12 residues.

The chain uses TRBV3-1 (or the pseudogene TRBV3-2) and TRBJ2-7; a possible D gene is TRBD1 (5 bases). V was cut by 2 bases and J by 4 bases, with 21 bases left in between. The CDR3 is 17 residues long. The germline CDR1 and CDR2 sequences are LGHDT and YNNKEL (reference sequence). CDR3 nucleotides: TGTGCCAGCAGCCAAATTGGTCTAGGGGCCCTTGGATACGAGCAGTACTTC. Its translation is CASSQIGLGALGYEQYF.